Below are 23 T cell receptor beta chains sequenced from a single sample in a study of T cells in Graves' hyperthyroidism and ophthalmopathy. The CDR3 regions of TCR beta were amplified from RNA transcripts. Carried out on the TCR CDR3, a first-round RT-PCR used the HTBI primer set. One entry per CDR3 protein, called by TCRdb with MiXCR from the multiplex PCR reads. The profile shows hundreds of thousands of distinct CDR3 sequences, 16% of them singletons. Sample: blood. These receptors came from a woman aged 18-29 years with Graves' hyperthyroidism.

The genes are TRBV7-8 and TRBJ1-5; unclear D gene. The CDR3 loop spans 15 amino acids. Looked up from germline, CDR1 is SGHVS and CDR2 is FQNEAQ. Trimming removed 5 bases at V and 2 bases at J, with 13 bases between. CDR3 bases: TGTGCCAGCAGCCCCACTAGGTTGGGCAATCAGCCCCAGCATTTT. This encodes CASSPTRLGNQPQHF.

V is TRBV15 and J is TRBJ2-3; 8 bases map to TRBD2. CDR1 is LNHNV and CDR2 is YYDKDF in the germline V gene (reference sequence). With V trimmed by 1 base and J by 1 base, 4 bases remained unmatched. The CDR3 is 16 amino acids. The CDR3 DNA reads TGTGCCACCAGCAGAGGTGGGCGGGAGGGCACAGATACGCAGTATTTT. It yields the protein CATSRGGREGTDTQYF. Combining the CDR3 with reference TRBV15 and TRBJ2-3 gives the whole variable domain DAMVIQNPRYQVTQFGKPVTLSCSQTLNHNVMYWYQQKSSQAPKLLFHYYDKDFNNEADTPDNFQSRRPNTSFCFLDIRSPGLGDTAMYLCATSRGGREGTDTQYFGPGTRLTVL.

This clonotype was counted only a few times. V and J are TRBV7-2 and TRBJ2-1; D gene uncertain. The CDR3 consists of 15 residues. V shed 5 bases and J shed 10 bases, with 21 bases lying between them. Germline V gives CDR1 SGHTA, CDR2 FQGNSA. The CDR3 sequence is CASSPLQYGTGEQFF. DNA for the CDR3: TGTGCCAGCAGCCCACTCCAATACGGTACTGGGGAGCAGTTCTTC.

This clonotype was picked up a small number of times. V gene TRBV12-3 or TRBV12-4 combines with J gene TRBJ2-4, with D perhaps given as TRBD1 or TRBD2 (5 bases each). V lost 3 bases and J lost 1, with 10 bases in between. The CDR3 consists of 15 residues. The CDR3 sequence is CASSFSWGAKNIQYF. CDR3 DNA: TGTGCCAGCAGTTTTTCGTGGGGGGCCAAAAACATTCAGTACTTC.

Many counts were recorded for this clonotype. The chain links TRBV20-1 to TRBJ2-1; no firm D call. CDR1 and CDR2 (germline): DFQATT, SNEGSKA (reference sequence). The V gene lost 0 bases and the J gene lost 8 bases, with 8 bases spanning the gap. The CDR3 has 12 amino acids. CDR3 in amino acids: CSARDTDYEQFF. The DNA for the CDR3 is TGCAGTGCTAGAGACACAGATTATGAGCAGTTCTTC.

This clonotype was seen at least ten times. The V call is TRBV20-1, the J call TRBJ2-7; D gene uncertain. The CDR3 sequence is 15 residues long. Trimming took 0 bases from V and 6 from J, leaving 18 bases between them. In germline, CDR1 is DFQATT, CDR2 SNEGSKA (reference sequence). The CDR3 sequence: CSARDAVSSRSEQYF. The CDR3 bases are TGCAGTGCTAGAGATGCGGTGAGTTCGAGGAGCGAGCAGTACTTC.

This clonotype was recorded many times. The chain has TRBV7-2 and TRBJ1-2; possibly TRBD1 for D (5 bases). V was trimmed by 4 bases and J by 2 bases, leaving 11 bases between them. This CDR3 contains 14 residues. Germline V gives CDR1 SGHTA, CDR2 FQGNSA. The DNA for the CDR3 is TGTGCCAGCAGCTGGGGGGGAGGGAACTATGGCTACACCTTC. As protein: CASSWGGGNYGYTF.

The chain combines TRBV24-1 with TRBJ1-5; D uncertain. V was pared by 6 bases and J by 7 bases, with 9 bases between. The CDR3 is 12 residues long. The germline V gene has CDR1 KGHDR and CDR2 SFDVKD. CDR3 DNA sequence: TGTGCCACCAGTAGAAGCGGACAGCCCCAGCATTTT. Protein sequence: CATSRSGQPQHF.

The CDR3 nucleotides are TGTGCCAGCAGCTCCACCAGGGTTAACACCGGGGAGCTGTTTTTT. It yields the protein CASSSTRVNTGELFF. The rearrangement links TRBV7-2 to TRBJ2-2, with a tentative D call TRBD1 (5 bases). Germline loops: CDR1 SGHTA, CDR2 FQGNSA. The V gene lost 4 bases and the J gene lost 2 bases, with 11 bases spanning the gap. This CDR3 region has 15 residues.

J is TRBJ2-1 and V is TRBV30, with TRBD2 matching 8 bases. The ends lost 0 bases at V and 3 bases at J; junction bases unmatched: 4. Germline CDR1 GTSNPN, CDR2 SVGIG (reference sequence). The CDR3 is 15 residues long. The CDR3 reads CAWSVAGEDYNEQFF. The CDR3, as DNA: TGTGCCTGGAGTGTAGCGGGGGAGGACTACAATGAGCAGTTCTTC.

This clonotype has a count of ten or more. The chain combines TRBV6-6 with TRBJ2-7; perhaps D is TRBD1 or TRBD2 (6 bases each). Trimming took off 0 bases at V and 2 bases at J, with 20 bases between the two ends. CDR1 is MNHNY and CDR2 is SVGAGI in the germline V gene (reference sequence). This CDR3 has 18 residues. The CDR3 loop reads CASSYSINSGAIPYEQYF. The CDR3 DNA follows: TGTGCCAGCAGTTACTCGATAAACTCGGGGGCCATCCCCTACGAGCAGTACTTC.

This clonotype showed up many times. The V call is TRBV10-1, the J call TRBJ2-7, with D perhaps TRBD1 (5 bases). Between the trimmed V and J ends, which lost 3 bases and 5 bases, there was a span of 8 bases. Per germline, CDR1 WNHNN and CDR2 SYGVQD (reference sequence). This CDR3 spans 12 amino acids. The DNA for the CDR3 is TGCGCCAGCAGTGAAGGCAGGGACGAGCAGTACTTC. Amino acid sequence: CASSEGRDEQYF.

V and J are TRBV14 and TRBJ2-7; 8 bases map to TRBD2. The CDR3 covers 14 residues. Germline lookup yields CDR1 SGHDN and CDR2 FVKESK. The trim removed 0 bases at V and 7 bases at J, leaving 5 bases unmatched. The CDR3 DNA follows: TGTGCCAGCAGCCAAGAAGCGGGAGTAACTGAGCAGTACTTC. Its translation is CASSQEAGVTEQYF.

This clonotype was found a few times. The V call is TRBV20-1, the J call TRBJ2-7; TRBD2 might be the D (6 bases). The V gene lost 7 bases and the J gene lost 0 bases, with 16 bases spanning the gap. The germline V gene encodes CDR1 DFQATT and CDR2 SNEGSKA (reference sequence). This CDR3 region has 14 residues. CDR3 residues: CSVPMGRSSYEQYF. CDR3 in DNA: TGCAGTGTCCCAATGGGGAGGAGCTCCTACGAGCAGTACTTC.

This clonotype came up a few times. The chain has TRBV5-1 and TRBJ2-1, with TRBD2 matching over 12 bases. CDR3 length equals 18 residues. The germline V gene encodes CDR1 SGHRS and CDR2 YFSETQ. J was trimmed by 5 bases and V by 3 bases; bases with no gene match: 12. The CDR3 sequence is CASSWWKGLAGNHNEQFF. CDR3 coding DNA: TGCGCCAGCAGCTGGTGGAAGGGACTAGCGGGCAACCACAATGAGCAGTTCTTC.

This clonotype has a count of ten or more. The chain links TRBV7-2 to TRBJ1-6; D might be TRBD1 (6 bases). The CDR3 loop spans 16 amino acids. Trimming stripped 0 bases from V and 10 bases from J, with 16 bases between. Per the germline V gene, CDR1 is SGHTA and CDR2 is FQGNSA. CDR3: CASSLARDIIGSPLHF. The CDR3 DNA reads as TGTGCCAGCAGCTTAGCGCGGGACATCATCGGATCACCCCTCCACTTT.

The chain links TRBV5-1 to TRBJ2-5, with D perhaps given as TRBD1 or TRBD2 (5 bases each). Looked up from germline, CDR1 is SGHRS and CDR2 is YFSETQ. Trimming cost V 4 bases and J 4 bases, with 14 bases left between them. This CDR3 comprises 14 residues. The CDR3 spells CASSPVGVGETQYF. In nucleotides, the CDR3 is TGCGCCAGCAGCCCTGTGGGGGTAGGAGAGACCCAGTACTTC.

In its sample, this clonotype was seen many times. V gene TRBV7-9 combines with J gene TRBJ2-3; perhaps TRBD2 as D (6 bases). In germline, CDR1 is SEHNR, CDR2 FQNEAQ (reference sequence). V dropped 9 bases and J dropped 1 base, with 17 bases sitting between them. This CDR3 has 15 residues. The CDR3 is CASPPGASGTDTQYF. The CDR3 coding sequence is TGTGCCAGTCCCCCCGGGGCTAGCGGCACAGATACGCAGTATTTT.

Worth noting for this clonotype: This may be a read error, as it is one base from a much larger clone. CDR3 nucleotide sequence: TGTGCCCGCAGCCCTCCCTCCTACGAGCAGTACTTC. The encoded protein is CARSPPSYEQYF. The J gene is TRBJ2-7, the V gene TRBV5-8, with D uncertain. The CDR3 totals 12 residues. Looked up from germline, CDR1 is SGHTS and CDR2 is YDEGEE.

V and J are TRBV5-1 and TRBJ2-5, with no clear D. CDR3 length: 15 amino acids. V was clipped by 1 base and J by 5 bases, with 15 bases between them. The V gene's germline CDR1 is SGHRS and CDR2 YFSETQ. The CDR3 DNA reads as TGCGCCAGCAGCTTGTCCCAGGCACCGTCGGAGACCCAGTACTTC. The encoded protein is CASSLSQAPSETQYF.

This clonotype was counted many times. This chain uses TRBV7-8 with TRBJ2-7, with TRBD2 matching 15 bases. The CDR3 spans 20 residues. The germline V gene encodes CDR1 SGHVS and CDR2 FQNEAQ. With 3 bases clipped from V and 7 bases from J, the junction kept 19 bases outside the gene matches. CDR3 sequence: CASSLDTPKWTSGRAREQYF. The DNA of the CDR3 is TGTGCCAGCAGCTTGGATACCCCAAAGTGGACTAGCGGGAGGGCGCGGGAGCAGTACTTC.

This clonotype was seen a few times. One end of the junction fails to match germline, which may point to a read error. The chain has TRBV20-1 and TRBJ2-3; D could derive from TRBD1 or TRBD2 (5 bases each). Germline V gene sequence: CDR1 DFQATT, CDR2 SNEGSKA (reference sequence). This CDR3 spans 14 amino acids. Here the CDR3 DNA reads TGCAGTGCTAGCGACAGTTCTAGCACAGGTACGCAGTATTTT. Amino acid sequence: CSASDSSSTGTQYF.

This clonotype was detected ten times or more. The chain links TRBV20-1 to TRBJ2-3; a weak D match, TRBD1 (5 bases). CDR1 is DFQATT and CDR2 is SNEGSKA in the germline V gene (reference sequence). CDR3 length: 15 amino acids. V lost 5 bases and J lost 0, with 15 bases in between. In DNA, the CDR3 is TGCAGTGCTCAGCGACAGTATTCTAGCACAGATACGCAGTATTTT. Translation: CSAQRQYSSTDTQYF.